Reported below is one T cell receptor beta chain. The target of this receptor is not known. The input lacks base qualities; no much larger clone sits a single base away. The sample is drawn from a study of blood T cell repertoires in COVID-19 (dated by TCRdb to the early 2020s). Concerning the study at large: Samples covering the acute and convalescent phases of COVID-19 were provided by collaborators in the United States, Italy and Spain. The material from the prospective study consisted of cDNA or gDNA derived from T cells, B-cell-depleted T cells, or PBMCs. The dataset comprised deeply sampled blood TCRbeta repertoires from subjects exposed to, actively infected with, or recovered from COVID-19. A freely available public database, intended as a resource for researchers studying the immune response to SARS-CoV-2, is where the repertoires were released. The samples were drawn from the first 160 participants of the ongoing ImmuneRACE study and from more than 1,000 subjects provided by 6 global collaborators. The sample metadata nearly always contained a de-identified subject ID, COVID-19 status, age in years and sex. HLA class I and class II types, where available, came from metadata supplied by the sample provider rather than from assay-based typing.

The immunoSEQ Assay, a bias-controlled multiplex PCR, was used to amplify TCRbeta CDR3 regions from genomic DNA. The source study handled its data this way. Within the assay, amplification of reference gene primers was used to estimate how many nucleated cells each sample contained. To quantify the absolute abundance of each unique TCRbeta CDR3 rearrangement, sequence reads were collapsed and filtered. For each sample, productive Simpson clonality was calculated as the square root of Simpson's diversity index across productive rearrangements. The source is immuneACCESS, and TCRdb retained only in-frame sequences with V and J called. Part of the clones is not carried over; for the studies checked, unresolved V genes explain less than half of this, and the remainder is unexplained. Clonal size and the V and J genes are those of that table, whereas D and trimming came from the DNA. This sample holds some 240,000 clones; roughly 90% were observed only once. 0.7% to 0.85% of the sample lies in the top ten.

Findings and caveats that apply to the study as a whole: The amount of clinical and demographic metadata varied by source and participant and was provided uncurated.

One collaborating source in Seattle enrolled patients during active infection and followed them longitudinally through the course of disease. Whole blood was collected in K2EDTA tubes by collaborating institutions according to the institutions' own protocols. For TCRbeta analysis, collaborator samples were shipped as frozen whole blood, as isolated PBMCs, or as DNA extracted from either sample type. The CDR3 runs 14 residues from the cysteine to the phenylalanine. Only the CDR3 part of the read is kept: 42 bases, read in frame from the first base. CDR1 and CDR2, looked up from the germline V gene (reference sequence), are LGHDT and YNNKEL. Cut back by 1 base and 7 bases, the V and J ends lie 10 bases apart.

Input material: peripheral blood. Rearrangement joined TRBV3-1 (or the pseudogene TRBV3-2) to TRBJ2-2; the D segment cannot be called with confidence. The clonotype originates from a man in his 60s with COVID-19, enrolled during active disease. CDR3 protein: CASSQGTEIGELFF. The sequence in DNA is TGTGCCAGCAGCCAAGGTACTGAGATCGGGGAGCTGTTTTTT.